The following is a TCR beta chain sequence with its context. The sample belongs to a study of CD8 T cells in Susac syndrome. The CDR3 runs to 18 residues. V gave up 1 base and J gave up 6 bases; unmatched junction bases: 17. Germline CDR1 LNHDA, CDR2 SQIVND (reference sequence). Bulk CD8+ and CD4+ cells came from magnetic negative isolation; CD8+ TEMRA by FACS. Reverse transcription of about 0.5 to 1 ug RNA was carried out with random hexamers. Multiplex immunoSEQ PCR targeted 54 Vbeta and 13 Jbeta TCR beta segments. MiXCR, applied by TCRdb to the immunoSEQ multiplex PCR reads, yields one record per CDR3 protein. In the table there are a few hundred thousand distinct CDR3 sequences, around 95% of which are singletons.

Sequenced material: CD4+ T cells from PBMCs. This sequence was found in a human donor with multiple sclerosis. V usage is TRBV19 and J usage is TRBJ2-7; the match to TRBD2 covers 8 bases. CDR3 residues: CASSIADEKRGPESEQYF. As DNA, the CDR3 is TGTGCCAGTAGTATAGCGGACGAGAAGCGGGGGCCGGAGAGCGAGCAGTACTTC.